The clone carrying this T cell receptor (beta chain) occurred many times. This sample was taken from a study of T cells in Graves' hyperthyroidism and ophthalmopathy. V dropped 4 bases and J dropped 6; count of bases not matched to a gene: 9. Germline CDR1 reads PRHDT; CDR2 reads FYEKMQ (reference sequence). This CDR3 has 15 residues. What was amplified from RNA transcripts were TCR beta CDR3 regions. The TCR CDR3 first-round RT-PCR relied on the HTBI primer set. TCRdb reprocessed the multiplex PCR reads via MiXCR and lists one record per CDR3 protein. The data contain roughly 380,000 distinct CDR3 sequences, 15% to 20% of them singletons. Disease duration was under 3 months in the ophthalmopathy patients, who also had a Clinical Activity Score of at least 3 and a NOSPECS grade of at least 4.

The source material was blood. The TCR was taken from a woman in her thirties or forties with Graves' ophthalmopathy. J is TRBJ2-7 and V is TRBV13; 10 nucleotides agree with TRBD2. As DNA, the CDR3 is TGTGCCAGCAGCTACCTAGCGGGAGCTCCAGGCGAGCAGTACTTC. Its translation is CASSYLAGAPGEQYF.